These T cell receptor beta chains were read from a single sample in a study of OX40 agonist ivuxolimab in advanced cancers. TCRdb's copy holds only in-frame clones and misses some; the assay was immunoSEQ multiplex PCR. The table has about 89,000 clones, under 95% seen once. The sequencing used CD4+ or CD8+ T cells sorted from blood, collected in a trial of the OX40 agonist ivuxolimab. These receptors all come from an adult with an advanced solid tumor such as melanoma, head and neck, liver or kidney cancer. Both conserved end residues are part of each CDR3. A D gene is named only where the DNA matches it firmly. Expanded clones get a size class; other rows say once, few or many, or leave the size out.

TGTGCCTGGAGTAGGTCGCCGGATAATTCACCCCTCCACTTT | CAWSRSPDNSPLHF | TRBJ1-6 | . | . | TRBV30
TGCAGTGCTAGCCTAACCTACGAGCAGTACTTC | CSASLTYEQYF | TRBJ2-7 | . | once | TRBV20-1
TGTGCCAGCAGGGACCCTAGCGGGGGGAGCAATGAGCAGTTCTTC | CASRDPSGGSNEQFF | TRBJ2-1 | TRBD2 | . | TRBV5-4
TGTGCCAGCAGCGTCCATGCGGACAGTAGAACCAATGAGCAGTTCTTC | CASSVHADSRTNEQFF | TRBJ2-1 | . | . | TRBV9
TGTGCCAGCAGTGATTGGGACAGGGTCGACAATTCACCCCTCCACTTT | CASSDWDRVDNSPLHF | TRBJ1-6 | TRBD1 | . | TRBV6-1
TGTGCCAGCAGTGGGGGCCCCTATGGCTACACCTTC | CASSGGPYGYTF | TRBJ1-2 | . | . | TRBV6-5
TGTGCCAGCAGGGGGGCAGCAAATAGCAATCAGCCCCAGCATTTT | CASRGAANSNQPQHF | TRBJ1-5 | . | . | TRBV4-2
TGTGCCAGCATTGAGACAGGACCAGGGACAGATACGCAGTATTTT | CASIETGPGTDTQYF | TRBJ2-3 | . | . | TRBV6-1
TGTGCCAGCAGTGACCGCGACCGGCCCCAGCATTTT | CASSDRDRPQHF | TRBJ1-5 | . | . | TRBV28
TGCGCCAGCAGCTTGGCCCCGGGACAGGACTACGAGCAGTACTTC | CASSLAPGQDYEQYF | TRBJ2-7 | TRBD1 | . | TRBV5-1
TGTGCCAGTAGTATAGCACCCCGAGGGCCCTACGAGCAGTACTTC | CASSIAPRGPYEQYF | TRBJ2-7 | . | . | TRBV19
TGCGCCAGCAGCTCGGGACAGCAAACCGGGGAGCTGTTTTTT | CASSSGQQTGELFF | TRBJ2-2 | TRBD1 | . | TRBV5-1
TGTGCCAGCAACGCTAGAGGCCCCGAGCAGTACTTC | CASNARGPEQYF | TRBJ2-7 | . | . | TRBV6-8
TGCAGCGTGGCCGGGACTAGCGATACGCAGTATTTT | CSVAGTSDTQYF | TRBJ2-3 | TRBD2 | . | TRBV29-1
TGTGCCAGCAGCGTGACAACGGGGGAAAAACTGTTTTTT | CASSVTTGEKLFF | TRBJ1-4 | . | . | TRBV7-6
TGTGCCAGCAGACGTGCCACAGGGGCGACTGAAGCTTTCTTT | CASRRATGATEAFF | TRBJ1-1 | TRBD1 | . | TRBV5-4
TGTGCCAGCCCCGGACAGGGAGCCACTGAAGCTTTCTTT | CASPGQGATEAFF | TRBJ1-1 | TRBD1 | . | TRBV28
TGCGCCAGCAGTGAGTCCTCAGGTAACCAGCCTCAGTACTTC | CASSESSGNQPQYF | TRBJ2-4 | . | . | TRBV10-2
TGTGCCAGCAGTGCCCCAGGCGGGCCCGCTTTCTTT | CASSAPGGPAFF | TRBJ1-1 | . | . | TRBV2
TGCGCCAGCAGACAGTATACCGACGGCAGCTCCTACAATGAGCAGTTCTTC | CASRQYTDGSSYNEQFF | TRBJ2-1 | . | . | TRBV5-1
TGTGCCAGTAGTATAGGGGGGGGACAGGGCTACCTGGCGTTCTCTGGGGCCAACGTCCTGACTTTC | CASSIGGGQGYLAFSGANVLTF | TRBJ2-6 | TRBD1 | . | TRBV19
TGTGCCAGGGATGCGGGCCTGAACACCGGGGAGCTGTTTTTT | CARDAGLNTGELFF | TRBJ2-2 | . | . | TRBV2
TGTGCCTGGACAGTTTCTGGAAACACCATATATTTT | CAWTVSGNTIYF | TRBJ1-3 | . | . | TRBV30
TGTGCCAGCATACGGGGGGCGAACGGGGAGCTGTTTTTT | CASIRGANGELFF | TRBJ2-2 | . | . | TRBV2
TGTGCCAGCTCACCAGGACAGGGTGAGAATTCACCCCTCCACTTT | CASSPGQGENSPLHF | TRBJ1-6 | TRBD1 | . | TRBV18
TGCGCCAGCAGCTTGGTTGACAGCCATTACGAGCAGTACTTC | CASSLVDSHYEQYF | TRBJ2-7 | . | . | TRBV5-1
TGTGCCAGCACCGCTAGCGGAGGTTCCTACGAGCAGTACTTC | CASTASGGSYEQYF | TRBJ2-7 | TRBD2 | few | TRBV28
TGTGCCAGCAGTGGAAGAGCTGACTATGGCTACACCTTC | CASSGRADYGYTF | TRBJ1-2 | . | once | TRBV2
TGTGCCTGGAGTGGTGGGGGTAGCTCCTACAATGAGCAGTTCTTC | CAWSGGGSSYNEQFF | TRBJ2-1 | . | once | TRBV30
TGTGCCAGCAGCTTACAGACAGCCAGAGAAAAACTGTTTTTT | CASSLQTAREKLFF | TRBJ1-4 | . | . | TRBV7-9
TGCGCCAGCAGCCAAGTGGGCGGGAGGGGGTACAATGAGCAGTTCTTC | CASSQVGGRGYNEQFF | TRBJ2-1 | TRBD2 | . | TRBV4-1
TGTGCCAGCAGCTTAGTCGGCGATATATCGGCTGAAGCTTTCTTT | CASSLVGDISAEAFF | TRBJ1-1 | . | . | TRBV7-8
TGTGCCATCAGAGCGTCCCTAGGACAGGGACAAAATCAGCCCCAGCATTTT | CAIRASLGQGQNQPQHF | TRBJ1-5 | TRBD1 | . | TRBV10-3
TGTGCCTGGGGCCTGAGGACTAGCGGGAGGGCCTACGAGCAGTACTTC | CAWGLRTSGRAYEQYF | TRBJ2-7 | TRBD2 | . | TRBV30